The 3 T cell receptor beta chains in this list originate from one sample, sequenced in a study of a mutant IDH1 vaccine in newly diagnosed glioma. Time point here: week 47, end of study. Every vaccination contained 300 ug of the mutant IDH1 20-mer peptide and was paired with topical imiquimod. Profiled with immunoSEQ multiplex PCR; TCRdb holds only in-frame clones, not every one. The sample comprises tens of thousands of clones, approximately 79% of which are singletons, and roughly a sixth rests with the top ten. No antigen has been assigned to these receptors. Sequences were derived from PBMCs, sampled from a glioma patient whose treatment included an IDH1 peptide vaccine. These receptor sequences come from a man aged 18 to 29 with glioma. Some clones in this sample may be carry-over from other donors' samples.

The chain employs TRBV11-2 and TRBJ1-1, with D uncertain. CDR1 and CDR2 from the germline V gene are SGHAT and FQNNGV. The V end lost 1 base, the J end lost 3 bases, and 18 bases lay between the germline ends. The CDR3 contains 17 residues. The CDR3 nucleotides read TGTGCCAGCAGCTTAGGATTCGGACCCCTTGGGGACACTGAAGCTTTCTTT. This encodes CASSLGFGPLGDTEAFF.

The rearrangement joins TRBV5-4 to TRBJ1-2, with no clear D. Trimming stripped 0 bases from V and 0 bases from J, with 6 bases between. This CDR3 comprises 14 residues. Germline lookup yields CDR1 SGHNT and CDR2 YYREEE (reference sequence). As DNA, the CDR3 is TGTGCCAGCAGCTTGGCCACCGCTAACTATGGCTACACCTTC. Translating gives CASSLATANYGYTF.

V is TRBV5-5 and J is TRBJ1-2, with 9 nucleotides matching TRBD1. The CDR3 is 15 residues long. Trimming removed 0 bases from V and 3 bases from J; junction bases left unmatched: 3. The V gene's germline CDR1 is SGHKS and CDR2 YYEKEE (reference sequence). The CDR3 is CASSLADRGYYGYTF. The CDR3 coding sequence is TGTGCCAGCAGCTTGGCGGACAGGGGATACTATGGCTACACCTTC.